The clone carrying this TCR beta chain was detected once. What it binds is not known. Germline V gives CDR1 LGHDT, CDR2 YNNKEL (reference sequence). The V segment lost 2 bases and the J segment 5 bases; nucleotides outside the gene matches: 5. The CDR3 spans 14 residues. Treatment defined: some 20 received Ad26.COV2.S at low or high dose, single or two shots; roughly 5 received placebo; per-sample allocation not given. Samples were taken on day 63 after the first vaccine or placebo injection. Aged 18-55 years, donor was enrolled in Boston in about 2020. Some clones are missing from TCRdb's copy, which holds only in-frame ones; the method was immunoSEQ multiplex PCR. The sample has around 300,000 clones; around 89% are singletons. The data were obtained in a study of Ad26.COV2.S vaccination and SARS-CoV-2 variants. Study-level background: As a participant in COV1001, the donor was in the Ad26.COV2.S trial arm. Recipients of Ad26.COV2.S got it intramuscularly, once or twice 56 days apart. Overall study results and limits: Among vaccine recipients, spike-specific TCR breadth exceeded that of placebo recipients.

This sample comprised peripheral blood, obtained in a trial of Ad26.COV2.S vaccine versus placebo. This TCR came from a person between 18 and 65 years old who received the Ad26.COV2.S COVID-19 vaccine or a placebo. The chain couples TRBV3-1 (or the pseudogene TRBV3-2) to TRBJ2-5; 7 positions agree with TRBD1. The CDR3 nucleotides read TGTGCCAGCAGCCAACGACAGGGCATCGAGACCCAGTACTTC. The encoded protein is CASSQRQGIETQYF.